Listed below are T cell receptor beta chains from one sample, sequenced in a study of T cells in pancreatic ductal adenocarcinoma. Data came from immunoSEQ multiplex PCR; TCRdb stores just in-frame clones and leaves some out. The sample yields over 100,000 clones, roughly 95% seen once. The sequenced sample was PBMCs. The receptors shown here come from a human donor with pancreatic ductal adenocarcinoma. The CDR3 runs from the conserved cysteine through the conserved F or W. Fields, in order: V gene, D gene, J gene, clone size, CDR3 DNA, CDR3 protein. A D gene is named only where the DNA matches it firmly. Clone size is shown for a subset of rows, as once, few, many or a class of expanded clone.

v_call: TRBV2
d_call: TRBD1
j_call: TRBJ1-5
clone_size: -
cdr3_nt: TGTGCCAGCAGTGAAGGAGGCAGGGGGACAAGCAATCAGCCCCAGCATTTT
cdr3_aa: CASSEGGRGTSNQPQHF

v_call: TRBV7-2
d_call: -
j_call: TRBJ2-1
clone_size: few
cdr3_nt: TGTGCCAGCAGCCCCCAAGCGGGTCTTGGTAATGAGCAGTTCTTC
cdr3_aa: CASSPQAGLGNEQFF

v_call: TRBV4-2
d_call: TRBD2
j_call: TRBJ2-1
clone_size: -
cdr3_nt: TGTGCCAGCAGCCAAGACCCTAGCGGATACAATGAGCAGTTCTTC
cdr3_aa: CASSQDPSGYNEQFF

v_call: TRBV30
d_call: TRBD2
j_call: TRBJ2-1
clone_size: -
cdr3_nt: TGTGCCAAAACTAGTTCGGGAGGTCAGGAGCAGTTCTTC
cdr3_aa: CAKTSSGGQEQFF

v_call: TRBV30
d_call: -
j_call: TRBJ2-7
clone_size: -
cdr3_nt: TGTGCCTGGAGTGGCGGCAGTGTATACGAGCAGTACTTC
cdr3_aa: CAWSGGSVYEQYF

v_call: TRBV5-1
d_call: TRBD1
j_call: TRBJ2-5
clone_size: once
cdr3_nt: TGCGCCAGCAGCTTGGAGGCCACAGGGGGCGGGAAGACCCAGTACTTC
cdr3_aa: CASSLEATGGGKTQYF

v_call: TRBV30
d_call: -
j_call: TRBJ2-3
clone_size: -
cdr3_nt: TGTGCCTGGAGGGAGGGAATAACGCAGTATTTT
cdr3_aa: CAWREGITQYF

v_call: TRBV19
d_call: TRBD1
j_call: TRBJ2-7
clone_size: -
cdr3_nt: TGTGCCAGCGGACAGGGTAAGGGCTACGAGCAGTACTTC
cdr3_aa: CASGQGKGYEQYF

v_call: TRBV4-2
d_call: -
j_call: TRBJ2-5
clone_size: -
cdr3_nt: TGTGCCAGCAGCCAAGTGGGAGGAGAGGGAGAGACCCAGTACTTC
cdr3_aa: CASSQVGGEGETQYF

v_call: TRBV5-1
d_call: TRBD2
j_call: TRBJ2-1
clone_size: -
cdr3_nt: TGCGCCAGCAGCTCCTCTACGGGACTAGCGGTAGGGGGTGAGCAGTTCTTC
cdr3_aa: CASSSSTGLAVGGEQFF

v_call: TRBV6-4
d_call: TRBD2
j_call: TRBJ2-7
clone_size: -
cdr3_nt: TGTGCCAGCAGTGACTCCCTTGTCCAGCGGGAGGAAGGGGAGCAGTACTTC
cdr3_aa: CASSDSLVQREEGEQYF

v_call: TRBV29-1
d_call: TRBD2
j_call: TRBJ2-1
clone_size: once
cdr3_nt: TGCAGCGTGGTGGGGACTAGCGGGAACAATGAGCAGTTCTTC
cdr3_aa: CSVVGTSGNNEQFF

v_call: TRBV19
d_call: -
j_call: TRBJ1-1
clone_size: -
cdr3_nt: TGTGCCAGTAGGTTTGGGACACAGAACACTGAAGCTTTCTTT
cdr3_aa: CASRFGTQNTEAFF